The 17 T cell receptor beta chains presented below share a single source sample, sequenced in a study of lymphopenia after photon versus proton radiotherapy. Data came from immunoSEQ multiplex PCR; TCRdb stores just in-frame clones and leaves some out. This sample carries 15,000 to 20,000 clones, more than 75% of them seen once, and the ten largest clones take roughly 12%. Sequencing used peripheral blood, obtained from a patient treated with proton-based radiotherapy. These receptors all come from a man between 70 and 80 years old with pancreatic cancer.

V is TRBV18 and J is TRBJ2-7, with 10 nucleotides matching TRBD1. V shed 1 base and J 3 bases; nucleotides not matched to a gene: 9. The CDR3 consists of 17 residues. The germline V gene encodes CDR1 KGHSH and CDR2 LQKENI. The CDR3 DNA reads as TGTGCCAGCTCACCACTAGGGCCGGGACAGGGGAACTACGAGCAGTACTTC. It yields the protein CASSPLGPGQGNYEQYF. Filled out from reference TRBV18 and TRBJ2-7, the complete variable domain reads NAGVMQNPRHLVRRRGQEARLRCSPMKGHSHVYWYRQLPEEGLKFMVYLQKENIIDESGMPKERFSAEFPKEGPSILRIQQVVRGDSAAYFCASSPLGPGQGNYEQYFGPGTRLTVT.

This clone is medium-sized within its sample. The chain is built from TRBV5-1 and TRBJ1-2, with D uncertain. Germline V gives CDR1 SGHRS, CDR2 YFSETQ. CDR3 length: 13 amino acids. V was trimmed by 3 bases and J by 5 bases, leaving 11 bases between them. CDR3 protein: CASSSDGEYGYTF. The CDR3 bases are TGCGCCAGCAGCTCGGACGGAGAATATGGCTACACCTTC.

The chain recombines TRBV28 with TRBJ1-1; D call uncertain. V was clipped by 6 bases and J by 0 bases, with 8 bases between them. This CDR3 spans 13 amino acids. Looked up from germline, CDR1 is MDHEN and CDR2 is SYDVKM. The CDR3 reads CASRDGLNTEAFF. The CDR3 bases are TGTGCCAGCAGGGACGGGCTGAACACTGAAGCTTTCTTT.

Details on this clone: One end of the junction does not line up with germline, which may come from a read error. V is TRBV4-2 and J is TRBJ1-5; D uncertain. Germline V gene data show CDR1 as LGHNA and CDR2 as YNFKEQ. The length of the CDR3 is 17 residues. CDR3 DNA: TGTGCCAGCAGCCAAGGCGGGCCAGAGGCTCGAAATCAGCCCCGGCATTTT. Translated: CASSQGGPEARNQPRHF.

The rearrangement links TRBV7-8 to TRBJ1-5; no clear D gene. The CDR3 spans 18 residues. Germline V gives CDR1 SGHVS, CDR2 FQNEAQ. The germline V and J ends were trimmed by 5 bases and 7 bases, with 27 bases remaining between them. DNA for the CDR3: TGTGCCAGCAGCCGAAAACCCGTCGGGGATTGGTCAGGACAGCCCCAGCATTTT. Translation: CASSRKPVGDWSGQPQHF.

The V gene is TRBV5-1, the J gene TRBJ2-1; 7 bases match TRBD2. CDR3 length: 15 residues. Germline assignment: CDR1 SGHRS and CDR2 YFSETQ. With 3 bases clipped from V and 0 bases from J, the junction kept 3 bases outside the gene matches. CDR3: CASSSGGSSYNEQFF. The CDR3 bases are TGCGCCAGCAGCTCTGGCGGGAGCTCCTACAATGAGCAGTTCTTC. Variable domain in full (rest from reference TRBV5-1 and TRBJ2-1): KAGVTQTPRYLIKTRGQQVTLSCSPISGHRSVSWYQQTPGQGLQFLFEYFSETQRNKGNFPGRFSGRQFSNSRSEMNVSTLELGDSALYLCASSSGGSSYNEQFFGPGTRLTVL.

CDR3 bases: TGTGCCAGCAGCCAGGGGCCCGCACCAAATTCACCCCTCCACTTT. Its protein product is CASSQGPAPNSPLHF. The chain has TRBV7-3 and TRBJ1-6, with D possibly being TRBD1 (6 bases). V was shortened by 5 bases and J by 7 bases, with 15 bases between the two germline ends. The CDR3 length is 15 residues. The germline gives CDR1 SGHTA, CDR2 FQGTGA.

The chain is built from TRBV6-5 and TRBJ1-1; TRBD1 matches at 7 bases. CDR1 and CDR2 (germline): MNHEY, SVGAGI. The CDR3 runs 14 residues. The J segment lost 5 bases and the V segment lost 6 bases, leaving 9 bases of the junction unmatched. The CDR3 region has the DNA TGTGCCAGCAGATTCAGGGGGGAGACGACTGAAGCTTTCTTT. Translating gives CASRFRGETTEAFF.

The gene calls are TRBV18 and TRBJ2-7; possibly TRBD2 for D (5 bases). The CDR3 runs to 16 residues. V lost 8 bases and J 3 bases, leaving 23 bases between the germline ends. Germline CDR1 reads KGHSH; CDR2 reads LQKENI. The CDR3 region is CASPSSDSPLYYEQYF. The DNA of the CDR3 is TGTGCCAGCCCTTCCTCGGACTCTCCCTTATACTACGAGCAGTACTTC.

The CDR3 bases are TGTGCCAGCAGCTCAAGGACAGAACTAACGGGGGAGACCCAGTACTTC. This sequence encodes CASSSRTELTGETQYF. The chain has TRBV11-3 and TRBJ2-5; D may be TRBD1 (6 bases). The CDR3 totals 16 residues. CDR1 is SGHNT and CDR2 is YENEEA in the germline V gene. Trimming left V 4 bases short and J 5 bases short, with 20 bases between.

The CDR3 nucleotides are TGCGCCAGCAGCTTGTGGCCAGGGGGATACAATGAGCAGTTCTTC. Its protein product is CASSLWPGGYNEQFF. This rearrangement joins TRBV5-1 to TRBJ2-1; TRBD1 aligns across 7 bases. Germline V lookup: CDR1 SGHRS, CDR2 YFSETQ. V was clipped by 1 base and J by 4 bases; unmatched bases: 5. This CDR3 has 15 residues.

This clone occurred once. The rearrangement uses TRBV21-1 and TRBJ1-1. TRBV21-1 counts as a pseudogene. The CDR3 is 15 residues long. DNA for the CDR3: TGTGCCAGCAGCAAAGTACGGGCTATCAACACTGAAGCTTTCTTT. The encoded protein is CASSKVRAINTEAFF.

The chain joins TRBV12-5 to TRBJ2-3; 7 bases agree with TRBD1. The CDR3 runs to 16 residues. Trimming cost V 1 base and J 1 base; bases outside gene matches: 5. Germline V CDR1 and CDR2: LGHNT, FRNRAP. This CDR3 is CASGLAAGTGTDTQYF. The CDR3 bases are TGTGCTAGTGGTTTGGCCGCCGGGACAGGCACAGATACGCAGTATTTT.

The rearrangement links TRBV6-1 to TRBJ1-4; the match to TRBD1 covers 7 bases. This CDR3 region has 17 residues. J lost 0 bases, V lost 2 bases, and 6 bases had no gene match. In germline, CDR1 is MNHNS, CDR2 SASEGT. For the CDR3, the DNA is TGTGCCAGCAGTGAACTAAACAGGGGTGCAACTAATGAAAAACTGTTTTTT. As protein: CASSELNRGATNEKLFF.

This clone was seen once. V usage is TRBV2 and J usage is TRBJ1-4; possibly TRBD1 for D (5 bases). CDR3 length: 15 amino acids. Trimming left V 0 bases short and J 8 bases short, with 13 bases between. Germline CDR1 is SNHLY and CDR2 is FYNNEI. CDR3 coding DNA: TGTGCCAGCAGTGAAGCTTGGGGGGTCGGGGAAAAACTGTTTTTT. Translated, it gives CASSEAWGVGEKLFF. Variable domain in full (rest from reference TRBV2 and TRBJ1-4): EPEVTQTPSHQVTQMGQEVILRCVPISNHLYFYWYRQILGQKVEFLVSFYNNEISEKSEIFDDQFSVERPDGSNFTLKIRSTKLEDSAMYFCASSEAWGVGEKLFFGSGTQLSVL.

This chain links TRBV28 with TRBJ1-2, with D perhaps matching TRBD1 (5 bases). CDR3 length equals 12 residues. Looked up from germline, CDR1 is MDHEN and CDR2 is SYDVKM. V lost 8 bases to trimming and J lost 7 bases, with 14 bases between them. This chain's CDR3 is CASGQGRSGYTF. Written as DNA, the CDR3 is TGTGCCAGCGGCCAGGGAAGGAGTGGCTACACCTTC.

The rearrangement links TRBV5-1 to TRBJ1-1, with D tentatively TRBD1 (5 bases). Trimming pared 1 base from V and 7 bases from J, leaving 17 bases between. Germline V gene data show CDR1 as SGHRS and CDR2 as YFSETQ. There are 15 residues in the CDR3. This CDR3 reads CASSLRPGVGGEAFF. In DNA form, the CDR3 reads TGCGCCAGCAGCTTGCGGCCGGGGGTAGGTGGTGAAGCTTTCTTT.